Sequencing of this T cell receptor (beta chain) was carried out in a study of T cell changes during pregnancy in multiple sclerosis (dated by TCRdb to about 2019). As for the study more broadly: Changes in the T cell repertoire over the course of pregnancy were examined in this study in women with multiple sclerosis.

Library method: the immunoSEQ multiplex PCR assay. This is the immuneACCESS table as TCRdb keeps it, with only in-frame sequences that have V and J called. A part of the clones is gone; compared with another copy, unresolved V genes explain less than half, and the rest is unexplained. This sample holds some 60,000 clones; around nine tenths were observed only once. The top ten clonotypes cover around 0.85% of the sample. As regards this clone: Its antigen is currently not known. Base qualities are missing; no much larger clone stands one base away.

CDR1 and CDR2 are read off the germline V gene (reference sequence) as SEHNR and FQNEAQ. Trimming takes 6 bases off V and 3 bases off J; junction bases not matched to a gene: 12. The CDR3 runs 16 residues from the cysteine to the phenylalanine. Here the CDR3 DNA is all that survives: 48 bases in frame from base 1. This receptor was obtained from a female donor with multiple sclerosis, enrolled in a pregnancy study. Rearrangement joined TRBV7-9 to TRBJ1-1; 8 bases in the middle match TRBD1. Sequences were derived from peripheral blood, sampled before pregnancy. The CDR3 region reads CASSYPPGQADTEAFF. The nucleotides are TGTGCCAGCAGTTATCCACCGGGACAGGCCGACACTGAAGCTTTCTTT. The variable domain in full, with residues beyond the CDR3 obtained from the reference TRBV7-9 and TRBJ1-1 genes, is DTGVSQNPRHKITKRGQNVTFRCDPISEHNRLYWYRQTLGQGPEFLTYFQNEAQLEKSRLLSDRFSAERPKGSFSTLEIQRTEQGDSAMYLCASSYPPGQADTEAFFGQGTRLTVV.